This TCR beta chain appears in the sequencing data of a study of cytomegalovirus exposure and HLA in healthy donors (dated by TCRdb to between 2016 and 2019). With regard to the full study: According to an earlier analysis of 550 to 750 of the donors, some 180 million T cells yielded roughly 100 million unique TCR beta sequences and less than 300 Gb of sequence data. A later genetic analysis took genome-wide SNP genotypes for about three fifths of the 666 donors and used that subset as a discovery cohort. Among several hundred genotyped donors of the cohort, an average of roughly 230,000 unique TCR beta nucleotide sequences was sequenced per donor, of which about 19% were non-productive. To predict cytomegalovirus infection status, the study brought together high-throughput TCR immunosequencing, statistical association of individual TCRs with disease status, and machine learning. Roughly 5 DR-DQ haplotypes were treated as single units for association and clustering because of strong linkage in the cohort. Both class I and class II loci were covered by HLA typing, at four-digit resolution. All discovery cohort repertoires had been generated on a single sequencing platform. In an earlier analysis of 587 of the donors, high-throughput TCR beta sequencing was used to judge whether each TCR beta V gene segment behaved as functional or pseudogenic. The number of donors typed differed by locus, with about 629-630 for A, B, C, DRB1 and DQB1, roughly 520 for DQA1, over 600 for DPA1, and 400 to 490 for DPB1. Rather than using new phenotypic data, the later analysis identified candidate immune exposures from TCR beta sequences and from how often those sequences occurred across donors. Donor age, sex, ethnicity and CMV serostatus were compiled together with the repertoire data. The study was designed to test whether signatures of past pathogen exposure could be identified by cataloging public T cell receptors. Besides the first cohort of 550 to 750 subjects, a separate validation cohort made up of over 95 different subjects was used. An early release covering more than 500 HLA-typed donors comprised around 300 gigabases of sequencing data and tens of millions of unique TCR sequences. Using immunosequencing, the study profiled T cell repertoires from some 670 subjects and related those repertoires to cytomegalovirus serostatus. To study patterns of TCR occurrence, a later analysis re-analyzed previously published TCR beta repertoires from 666 donors and added high-resolution HLA genotyping. Of the 300 to 450 genotyped donors, around 81% fell in the genetic ancestry cluster associated with self-reported Caucasian donors. Summary of the overall study and its limitations: The presence/absence analyses assumed that sequencing depth was roughly uniform across donors, and that assumption may not be true. Because HLA typing was missing for some donors at each locus, association tests included only the typed subset. The study listed 150 to 200 TCR beta chains as associated with cytomegalovirus. Cytomegalovirus status was reported to be diagnosed by the classifier with high specificity and sensitivity in both the original and validation cohorts. Because the 87-base-pair reads could not distinguish some IMGT-functional V segments, including TRBV6-2 and TRBV6-3, those segments were excluded. In vitro tests confirmed that a few of the cytomegalovirus-associated TCR beta chains recognize cytomegalovirus antigens. Over 15 rarely observed V segments, including chromosome 9 orphons, were excluded from the earlier analysis of some 590 of the donors because counts were too low. In a later analysis, several top co-occurrence clusters were reported to appear linked to parvovirus B19, influenza, CMV and Epstein-Barr virus. In a later genetic analysis, fewer N-insertions in productive TCRs were reported among donors in an Asian-associated ancestry cluster than the approximately 670-donor mean. According to a later analysis, most CMV-associated TCR beta chains appeared to be HLA-restricted, and the HLA associations seemed to be driven largely by CMV exposure. A cluster of highly shared sequence variants was judged likely to represent a technical artifact of the sequencing pipeline. Correlated functional status among segregating V segments might reflect linkage disequilibrium, but an unknown experimental factor could not be ruled out. V-gene and J-gene trimming of TCR beta chains was associated with a missense DCLRE1C variant in a later genetic analysis, and the association was replicated in an independent cohort. The authors suggested that the approach could potentially be generalized to other disease states and immunological phenotypes. In this cohort, only TCR beta chains were sequenced, and detectable features were limited by the absence of alpha or paired-chain data. When HLA alleles, especially DR and DQ, strongly co-occurred, TCR associations were difficult to assign to individual alleles. Broadly in line with IMGT annotations, most TCR beta V segments showed up in productive rearrangements about 90% or about 30% of the time in an earlier analysis of about 500 of the donors. Immune exposure information for the cohort was limited to CMV serostatus. In a later analysis, HLA-associated TCR beta chains showed more clonal expansion and lower generation probabilities than non-associated chains that were equally common. A further reported finding was that TCR beta sequences accurately predicted the HLA-A and HLA-B alleles for most subjects in the first cohort. A later analysis associated about 17,000 TCR beta sequences with specific HLA alleles at a false discovery rate of 0.05. In a later analysis, the rate of TCR association differed among HLA loci, with DRB1 alleles having the most associated TCRs and HLA-C alleles having the fewest. Across donors, most TCR sequences were observed very rarely, whereas some public TCRs were present in many individuals.

The cohort comprised fewer than 700 healthy bone marrow donors. At the time of sampling, every cohort member was nominally healthy, though immune exposures that went unrecorded were likely present. The donor tested CMV seronegative and was one of the 352 seronegative cohort members. A peripheral blood sample was collected from each donor, and TCR beta sequencing was performed on peripheral blood mononuclear cells. The Qiagen DNeasy Blood Extraction Kit was used to extract genomic DNA from the blood cell samples. Receptor amplification or capture employed the immunoSEQ multiplex PCR assay. A mixture of 60 forward primers for TCR Vbeta segments and 13 reverse primers for TCR Jbeta segments was used in the multiplex PCR. The CDR3 region of rearranged TCR beta genes was amplified from genomic DNA with a multiplex PCR assay. Amplified TCR beta libraries were sequenced as 87-base-pair reads on the Illumina HiSeq System. Processing in the source paper ran as follows. In a later analysis, tens of millions of unique TCR beta chains were counted across the roughly 670 repertoires, and about 10 million of these chains were shared by at least two donors. To remove PCR and sequencing errors, raw reads were error-corrected and collapsed into unique sequences using a nearest-neighbor algorithm that merged closely related sequences. To assign V, D and J gene segments, CDR3 sequences were aligned to IMGT reference sequences. For a sequence to be retained, at least a six-nucleotide match to both a V gene segment and a J gene segment was required. A rearrangement counted as productive if the CDR3 had no stop codons and remained in frame with V and J, and every other rearrangement counted as non-productive. CDR3 was defined by IMGT convention, running from the second conserved V-encoded cysteine to the conserved J-encoded phenylalanine. The earlier analysis of 550 to 650 of the donors excluded any sequence lacking an unambiguous match to a single V gene segment. An earlier analysis of roughly 590 of the donors called V segments functional above 56.7% productive rearrangements and segregating when the between-donor standard deviation exceeded 5%. A statistical classification framework was built to diagnose cytomegalovirus status from the catalog of TCR beta chain sequences. A later analysis assigned V and J genes by comparing TCR nucleotide sequences with IMGT/GENE-DB human TR gene sequences. In a later analysis, CDR3 sequences and most-parsimonious VDJ recombination scenarios were assigned using the TCRdist pipeline. In a later analysis, every TCR beta chain was defined by the combination of its CDR3 amino acid sequence and its V-gene family, and reads without a unique V-gene family were dropped. As a way to deal with suspected cross-contamination and a sequencing artifact, a later analysis dropped under 600 nucleotide sequences that were highly shared and had low generation probability. In a later analysis, a clonal expansion index for each public chain was calculated from normalized within-repertoire ranks of inferred template counts. In a later analysis, generation probabilities were computed using a VDJ recombination model fitted to out-of-frame rearrangements, and the results were checked against IGoR. In a later analysis, hypergeometric tests were used to score TCR-TCR, TCR-HLA and TCR-CMV co-occurrence, with a repertoire-size bias correction applied to TCR pairs. In a later analysis, false discovery rates were estimated by permuting HLA or CMV assignments 20 times. In a later analysis, co-occurring TCRs were grouped with DBSCAN, and TCRdist sequence similarity was added when clustering was performed within HLA-allele-positive subsets. Co-occurrence clustering excluded repertoires with fewer than 30,000 or more than 120,000 public chains, plus five with anomalous nucleotide sharing. In TCRdb, the immuneACCESS table is reduced to in-frame sequences with V and J assigned. These tables do not hold every clone; where another copy was compared, an unresolved V gene accounts for under half, and the others remain unexplained. The V and J calls and the clone size are those of that table, but D and trimming were determined from the DNA. In this sample the table shows roughly 150,000 clones, approximately 68% of which occur a single time. The top ten constitute 2% to 2.5% of the sample.

A word on this clone: Its binding antigen is unknown. No clone much larger than this one lies a single base away; base qualities are absent.

The germline V gene (reference sequence) supplies CDR1 LNHDA and CDR2 SQIVND. V lost 4 bases and J lost 4 bases; the stretch between them is 16 bases long. The CDR3 spans 15 residues, from the cysteine through the phenylalanine. Kept here is only the CDR3 DNA, which spans 45 bases and is read in frame from base 1. The sequence links TRBV19 to TRBJ1-1; a tentative D call is TRBD1 (5 bases match). This receptor was identified in a man in his forties in good health and CMV-seronegative. Sequenced input: PBMCs. The CDR3 region reads CASSRKGRGSTEAFF. Read as DNA, the sequence is TGTGCCAGTAGTAGGAAGGGGAGGGGAAGCACTGAAGCTTTCTTT.